Listed below are T cell receptor beta chains from one sample, sequenced in a study of shared clonotypes between healthy human individuals. Libraries were prepared by immunoSEQ multiplex PCR; TCRdb keeps only in-frame clonotypes and omits some of them. The data hold around 510,000 clones, with around 95% observed a single time. What was sequenced was naive CD4+ T cells sorted from blood. Receptors originate from a woman aged 30 to 39 in good health. The CDR3 runs from the conserved cysteine through the conserved F or W. The D gene is left open where the match is weak.

j_gene,v_gene,d_gene,CDR3nt,CDR3aa
TRBJ2-4,TRBV4-1,-,TGCGCCAGCAGCCAATTGGGTTTAGCCAAAAACATTCAGTACTTC,CASSQLGLAKNIQYF
TRBJ1-4,TRBV28,-,TGTGCCAGCAGTTTAATGAGGGCCCATGAAAAACTGTTTTTT,CASSLMRAHEKLFF
TRBJ2-7,TRBV6-5,TRBD1,TGTGCCAGCAGTTACTCAGGGGGCGCGTTCTACGAGCAGTACTTC,CASSYSGGAFYEQYF
TRBJ2-3,TRBV7-6,TRBD2,TGTGCCAGCAGCTCCCTAGCGGGGCACACCACAGATACGCAGTATTTT,CASSSLAGHTTDTQYF
TRBJ1-1,TRBV7-8,TRBD1,TGTGCCAGCAGCTTAGCATTGTCCGGGACAGGGGGCACTGAAGCTTTCTTT,CASSLALSGTGGTEAFF
TRBJ2-3,TRBV18,TRBD2,TGTGCCAGCTCACCCAATAGCGGGAGGGCCATCACAGATACGCAGTATTTT,CASSPNSGRAITDTQYF
TRBJ2-2,TRBV4-1,TRBD2,TGCGCCAGCAGCGGCCTAGCGGGAGGATTAAGCGGGGAGCTGTTTTTT,CASSGLAGGLSGELFF
TRBJ2-7,TRBV13,TRBD2,TGTGCCAGCAGCCCGACGGGGACTAGCGGGAGGACCGAGCAGTACTTC,CASSPTGTSGRTEQYF
TRBJ2-2,TRBV9,-,TGTGCCAGCAGCGTGGACCTCACCGGGGAGCTGTTTTTT,CASSVDLTGELFF
TRBJ2-7,TRBV5-1,TRBD1,TGCGCCAGCAGCGCCGACAGGGAATCTGGCTACGAGCAGTACTTC,CASSADRESGYEQYF
TRBJ2-4,TRBV11-2,-,TGTGCCAGCAGCTTAGATCCGATAATTCAAGCCAAAAACATTCAGTACTTC,CASSLDPIIQAKNIQYF
TRBJ2-1,TRBV7-6,-,TGTGCCAGCAGCCTAATGGGCTCCTACAATGAGCAGTTCTTC,CASSLMGSYNEQFF
TRBJ2-7,TRBV9,-,TGTGCCAGCAGCGTAGATGGTAGCTACGAGCAGTACTTC,CASSVDGSYEQYF
TRBJ1-1,TRBV6-6,-,TGTGCCAGCAGTGGTACAGTAGGGGCTGTACCTGAAGCTTTCTTT,CASSGTVGAVPEAFF
TRBJ1-4,TRBV28,-,TGTGCCAGCAGTTTAAACGGGGCAGCAACTAATGAAAAACTGTTTTTT,CASSLNGAATNEKLFF
TRBJ1-1,TRBV5-6,-,TGTGCCAGCAGCCCTAAGCTGGGACCGAACACTGAAGCTTTCTTT,CASSPKLGPNTEAFF
TRBJ2-2,TRBV27,TRBD2,TGTGCCAGCAGTTTATGGGGACTAGCGGATACCGGGGAGCTGTTTTTT,CASSLWGLADTGELFF
TRBJ1-2,TRBV19,-,TGTGCCAGTAGTATTGGGACGGCTTATGGCTACACCTTC,CASSIGTAYGYTF
TRBJ1-3,TRBV12-5,-,TGTGCTAGTGGTTTGGTTTCCGGACCGGGGGGCGGAAACACCATATATTTT,CASGLVSGPGGGNTIYF
TRBJ2-1,TRBV28,TRBD2,TGTGCCAGCAGTTCCCCGGGCGGGAGGGCCTACAATGAGCAGTTCTTC,CASSSPGGRAYNEQFF
TRBJ1-1,TRBV18,-,TGTGCCAGCTCCCCCGGACCCGTGCGCGACACTGAAGCTTTCTTT,CASSPGPVRDTEAFF
TRBJ2-3,TRBV6-1,TRBD2,TGTGCCAGCAGTGAGCCGGGACTAGCGGGAGGTGATACGCAGTATTTT,CASSEPGLAGGDTQYF
TRBJ2-4,TRBV19,-,TGTGCCAGTATGGGGGTCGCCGGCATTCAGTACTTC,CASMGVAGIQYF